Listed below are T cell receptor beta chains from one sample, sequenced in a study of cytomegalovirus exposure and HLA in healthy donors. Using immunoSEQ multiplex PCR, the repertoire was profiled, and TCRdb retains in-frame clones only, with some absent. This sample has 95,000 to 100,000 clones; roughly four fifths occur once, and the top ten carry 3% to 4%. Sample: PBMCs. These receptors all come from a female donor in good health and CMV-seropositive. Each CDR3 is given with its conserved first and last residue. Each record gives: clone size, D gene, J gene, V gene, CDR3 protein, CDR3 DNA. The D gene is left open where the match is weak. Not every row has a clone size; where given, it reads once, few, many or a size class.

size: .; D: TRBD2; J: TRBJ2-3; V: TRBV5-6; CDR3: CASSPGTTSDTQYF; DNA: TGTGCCAGCAGTCCCGGGACTACTTCAGATACGCAGTATTTT
size: .; D: .; J: TRBJ2-7; V: TRBV4-1; CDR3: CASSHGQGGSYEQYF; DNA: TGCGCCAGCAGCCATGGGCAGGGAGGCTCCTACGAGCAGTACTTC
size: .; D: .; J: TRBJ2-7; V: TRBV28; CDR3: CASSPLGYEQYF; DNA: TGTGCCAGCAGTCCCCTCGGGTACGAGCAGTACTTC
size: .; D: .; J: TRBJ1-5; V: TRBV7-5; CDR3: CVRSGPGQSSQPQHF; DNA: TGTGTCAGAAGCGGACCGGGACAGAGTAGTCAGCCCCAGCATTTT
size: .; D: .; J: TRBJ1-5; V: TRBV15; CDR3: CATSREPGSNQPQHF; DNA: TGTGCCACCAGCAGAGAACCGGGTAGCAATCAGCCCCAGCATTTT
size: .; D: .; J: TRBJ1-6; V: TRBV7-2; CDR3: CASSYGEGYNSPLHF; DNA: TGTGCCAGCAGCTACGGAGAGGGCTATAATTCACCCCTCCACTTT
size: .; D: TRBD1; J: TRBJ1-1; V: TRBV4-1; CDR3: CASSLRGTVSGGANTEAFF; DNA: TGCGCCAGCAGCCTTCGGGGAACGGTATCAGGGGGCGCGAACACTGAAGCTTTCTTT
size: .; D: .; J: TRBJ2-7; V: TRBV5-1; CDR3: CASSPSGAYEQYF; DNA: TGCGCCAGCAGCCCCTCAGGGGCCTACGAGCAGTACTTC
size: .; D: .; J: TRBJ2-7; V: TRBV4-1; CDR3: CASSQDRFRQVYEQYF; DNA: TGCGCCAGCAGCCAAGATCGTTTCAGGCAGGTCTACGAGCAGTACTTC
size: .; D: TRBD1; J: TRBJ1-2; V: TRBV19; CDR3: CASATGGGGYTF; DNA: TGTGCCAGCGCTACAGGGGGCGGAGGCTACACCTTC
size: once; D: .; J: TRBJ2-4; V: TRBV28; CDR3: CASSNRQGSKNIQYF; DNA: TGTGCCAGCAGTAATCGGCAGGGGTCCAAAAACATTCAGTACTTC
size: .; D: TRBD1; J: TRBJ1-1; V: TRBV30; CDR3: CAWSAGTGRGNTEAFF; DNA: TGTGCCTGGAGTGCCGGGACAGGGAGGGGGAACACTGAAGCTTTCTTT
size: few; D: .; J: TRBJ2-1; V: TRBV25-1; CDR3: CASSEAGSYNEQFF; DNA: TGTGCCAGCAGTGAAGCGGGATCCTACAATGAGCAGTTCTTC
size: .; D: TRBD1; J: TRBJ1-6; V: TRBV10-3; CDR3: CAISGQGGDSPLHF; DNA: TGTGCCATCAGTGGGCAGGGGGGCGATTCACCCCTCCACTTT
size: .; D: TRBD2; J: TRBJ2-7; V: TRBV6-5; CDR3: CASSLRLAGTYEQYF; DNA: TGTGCCAGCAGTCTTAGACTAGCGGGAACCTACGAGCAGTACTTC
size: few; D: TRBD1; J: TRBJ2-1; V: TRBV27; CDR3: CASSPTPGQGHEQFF; DNA: TGTGCCAGCAGTCCAACCCCGGGACAGGGCCATGAGCAGTTCTTC
size: .; D: .; J: TRBJ2-3; V: TRBV6-5; CDR3: CASSYSQGTDTQYF; DNA: TGTGCCAGCAGTTACTCGCAGGGAACAGATACGCAGTATTTT
size: .; D: TRBD2; J: TRBJ2-3; V: TRBV29-1; CDR3: CSAPGLAGGSTTDTQYF; DNA: TGCAGCGCCCCCGGACTAGCGGGAGGTTCTACCACAGATACGCAGTATTTT
size: .; D: .; J: TRBJ1-1; V: TRBV5-1; CDR3: CASSLGTPEAFF; DNA: TGCGCCAGCAGCTTGGGGACTCCTGAAGCTTTCTTT
size: .; D: TRBD1; J: TRBJ2-7; V: TRBV4-1; CDR3: CASSPSGTDLYEQYF; DNA: TGCGCCAGCAGCCCGTCCGGGACAGATCTTTACGAGCAGTACTTC
size: .; D: .; J: TRBJ2-7; V: TRBV27; CDR3: CASSSGHFYEQYF; DNA: TGTGCCAGCAGTTCGGGACACTTCTACGAGCAGTACTTC
size: .; D: TRBD2; J: TRBJ2-7; V: TRBV5-4; CDR3: CASSLASGSSYEQYF; DNA: TGTGCCAGCAGCTTGGCTAGCGGGAGCTCCTACGAGCAGTACTTC
size: .; D: .; J: TRBJ2-2; V: TRBV27; CDR3: CASSAYDKQGNTGELFF; DNA: TGTGCCAGCAGTGCTTATGACAAACAGGGGAACACCGGGGAGCTGTTTTTT
size: .; D: .; J: TRBJ2-2; V: TRBV18; CDR3: CASNVGGSGELFF; DNA: TGTGCCAGTAATGTCGGAGGGTCCGGGGAGCTGTTTTTT
size: .; D: .; J: TRBJ1-5; V: TRBV6-1; CDR3: CASSVREGNQPQHF; DNA: TGTGCCAGCAGTGTCAGGGAGGGCAATCAGCCCCAGCATTTT
size: once; D: TRBD2; J: TRBJ2-1; V: TRBV29-1; CDR3: CSVIAGGTGNEQFF; DNA: TGCAGCGTAATAGCGGGAGGAACCGGGAATGAGCAGTTCTTC
size: .; D: TRBD1; J: TRBJ1-1; V: TRBV2; CDR3: CASSERTGNTEAFF; DNA: TGTGCCAGCAGTGAAAGGACAGGGAACACTGAAGCTTTCTTT
size: .; D: TRBD1; J: TRBJ2-3; V: TRBV7-3; CDR3: CASSMGTGGPDTQYF; DNA: TGTGCCAGCAGTATGGGGACAGGGGGCCCAGATACGCAGTATTTT
size: .; D: .; J: TRBJ2-2; V: TRBV28; CDR3: CASSIPTGYTGELFF; DNA: TGTGCCAGCAGTATACCTACAGGGTACACCGGGGAGCTGTTTTTT
size: once; D: TRBD1; J: TRBJ2-7; V: TRBV7-9; CDR3: CSSSPDRVNYEQYF; DNA: TGTTCCAGCAGCCCGGACAGGGTGAACTACGAGCAGTACTTC
size: .; D: .; J: TRBJ2-1; V: TRBV10-3; CDR3: CAISEFGNEQFF; DNA: TGTGCCATCAGTGAGTTCGGCAATGAGCAGTTCTTC
size: few; D: .; J: TRBJ1-5; V: TRBV2; CDR3: CASKGPGIWGNQPQHF; DNA: TGTGCCAGCAAGGGGCCAGGCATTTGGGGCAATCAGCCCCAGCATTTT
size: .; D: TRBD2; J: TRBJ2-1; V: TRBV11-1; CDR3: CASSLLASGSLDEQFF; DNA: TGTGCCAGCAGCTTACTCGCTAGCGGGAGTCTTGATGAGCAGTTCTTC
size: .; D: TRBD1; J: TRBJ1-2; V: TRBV5-1; CDR3: CASSLDPRQGNYGYTF; DNA: TGCGCCAGCAGCTTGGATCCCCGACAGGGAAACTATGGCTACACCTTC
size: .; D: TRBD1; J: TRBJ2-7; V: TRBV2; CDR3: CAIQTGSSYEQYF; DNA: TGTGCCATCCAGACAGGGTCCTCCTACGAGCAGTACTTC